The present T cell receptor (beta chain) was sequenced within a study of blood T cell repertoires in COVID-19. Study-wide context: COVID-19 samples from acute and convalescent phases originated in the United States, Italy and Spain.

Seattle's enrolled individuals joined amid active infection and were then monitored longitudinally. The assay was immunoSEQ multiplex PCR, and TCRdb's table has in-frame clones only and misses some. The table shows some 400,000 clones, with 70% to 90% occurring only once. This receptor was taken from a woman in her sixties with COVID-19, enrolled during active disease. The sequenced sample consisted of peripheral blood.

The CDR3 region is CSASSGGHSPLHF. Written as DNA, the CDR3 is TGCAGTGCTAGTTCCGGGGGGCATTCACCCCTCCACTTT. This sequence joins TRBV20-1 and TRBJ1-6; possibly TRBD1 for D (6 bases). Germline CDR1 is DFQATT and CDR2 is SNEGSKA (reference sequence). The CDR3 sequence is 13 residues long. V lost 3 bases and J lost 8, with 11 bases in between.